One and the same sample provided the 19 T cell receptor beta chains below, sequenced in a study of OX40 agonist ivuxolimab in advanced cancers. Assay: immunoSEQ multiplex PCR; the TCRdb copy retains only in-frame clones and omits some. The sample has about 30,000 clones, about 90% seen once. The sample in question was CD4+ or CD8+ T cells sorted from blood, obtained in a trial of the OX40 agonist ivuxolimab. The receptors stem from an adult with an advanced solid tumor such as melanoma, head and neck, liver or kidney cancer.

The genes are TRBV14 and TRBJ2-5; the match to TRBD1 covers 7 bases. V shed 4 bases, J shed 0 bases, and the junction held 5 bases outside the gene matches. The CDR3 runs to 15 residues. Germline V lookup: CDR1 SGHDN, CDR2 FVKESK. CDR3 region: CASSPWTGHQETQYF. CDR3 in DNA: TGTGCCAGCAGCCCGTGGACAGGACACCAAGAGACCCAGTACTTC.

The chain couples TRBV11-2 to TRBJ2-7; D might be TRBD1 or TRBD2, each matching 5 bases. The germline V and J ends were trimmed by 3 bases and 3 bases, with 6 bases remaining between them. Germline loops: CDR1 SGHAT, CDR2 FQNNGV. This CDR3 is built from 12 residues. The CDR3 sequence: CASSFGGYEQYV. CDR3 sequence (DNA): TGTGCCAGCAGCTTTGGGGGCTACGAGCAGTACGTC.

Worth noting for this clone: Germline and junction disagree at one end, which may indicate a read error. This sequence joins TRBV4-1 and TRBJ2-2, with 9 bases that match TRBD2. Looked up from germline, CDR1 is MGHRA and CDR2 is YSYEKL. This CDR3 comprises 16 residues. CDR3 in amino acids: CASSPAGGAKTGELFF. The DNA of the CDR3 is TGCGCCAGCAGTCCAGCGGGGGGCGCGAAAACCGGGGAGCTGTTTTTT.

CDR3 sequence: CASSEEHKGWDTQYF. The CDR3 nucleotides are TGTGCCAGCAGTGAAGAACATAAAGGGTGGGATACGCAGTATTTT. The chain uses TRBV6-1 and TRBJ2-3; D unclear. The ends were cut back, 1 base at V and 6 bases at J, with 14 bases in the middle. Germline V gives CDR1 MNHNS, CDR2 SASEGT. The CDR3 has 15 residues.

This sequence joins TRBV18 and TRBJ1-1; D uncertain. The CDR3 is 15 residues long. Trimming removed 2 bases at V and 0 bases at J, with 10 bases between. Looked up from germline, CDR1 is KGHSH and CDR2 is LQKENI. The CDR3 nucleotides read TGTGCCAGCTCACCAGGAGAATCAATGAACACTGAAGCTTTCTTT. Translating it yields CASSPGESMNTEAFF. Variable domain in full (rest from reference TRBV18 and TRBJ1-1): NAGVMQNPRHLVRRRGQEARLRCSPMKGHSHVYWYRQLPEEGLKFMVYLQKENIIDESGMPKERFSAEFPKEGPSILRIQQVVRGDSAAYFCASSPGESMNTEAFFGQGTRLTVV.

The CDR3 here is CSVQTSGGYEQFF. CDR3 in DNA: TGCAGCGTTCAGACTAGCGGGGGATATGAGCAGTTCTTC. The gene calls are TRBV29-1 and TRBJ2-1; 12 bases fit TRBD2. The J segment lost 8 bases and the V segment lost 5 bases, leaving 4 bases of the junction unmatched. Germline V gene lookup returns CDR1 SQVTM and CDR2 ANQGSEA. There are 13 residues in the CDR3.

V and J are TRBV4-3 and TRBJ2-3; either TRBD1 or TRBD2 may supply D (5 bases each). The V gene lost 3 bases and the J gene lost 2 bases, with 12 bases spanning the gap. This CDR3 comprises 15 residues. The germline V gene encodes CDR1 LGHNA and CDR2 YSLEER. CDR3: CASSQGDRYTDTQYF. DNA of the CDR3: TGCGCCAGCAGCCAGGGGGACCGCTACACAGATACGCAGTATTTT.

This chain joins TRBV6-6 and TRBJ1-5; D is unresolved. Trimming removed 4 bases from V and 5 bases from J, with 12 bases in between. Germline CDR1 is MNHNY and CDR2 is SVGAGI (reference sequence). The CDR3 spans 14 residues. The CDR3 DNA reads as TGTGCCAGCAGTTTATCAGGAGGAGATCAGCCCCAGCATTTT. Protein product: CASSLSGGDQPQHF.

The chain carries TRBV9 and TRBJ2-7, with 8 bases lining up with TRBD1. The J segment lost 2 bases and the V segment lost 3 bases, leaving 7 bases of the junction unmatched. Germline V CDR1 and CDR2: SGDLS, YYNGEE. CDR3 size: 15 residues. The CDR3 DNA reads TGTGCCAGCAGCGAAAGGACAGGGAGGCCCTACGAGCAGTACTTC. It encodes CASSERTGRPYEQYF.

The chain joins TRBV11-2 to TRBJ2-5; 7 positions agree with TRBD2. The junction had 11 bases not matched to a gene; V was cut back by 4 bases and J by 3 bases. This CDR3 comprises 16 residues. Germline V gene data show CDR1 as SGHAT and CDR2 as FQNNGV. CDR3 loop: CASSSTVGGIEETQYF. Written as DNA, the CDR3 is TGTGCCAGCAGCTCCACGGTGGGGGGGATCGAAGAGACCCAGTACTTC. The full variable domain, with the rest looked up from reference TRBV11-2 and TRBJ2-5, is EAGVAQSPRYKIIEKRQSVAFWCNPISGHATLYWYQQILGQGPKLLIQFQNNGVVDDSQLPKDRFSAERLKGVDSTLKIQPAKLEDSAVYLCASSSTVGGIEETQYFGPGTRLLVL.

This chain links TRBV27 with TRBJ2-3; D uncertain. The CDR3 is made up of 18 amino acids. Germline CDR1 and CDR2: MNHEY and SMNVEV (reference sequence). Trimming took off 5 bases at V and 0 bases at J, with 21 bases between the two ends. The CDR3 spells CASSPLLGGRASTDTQYF. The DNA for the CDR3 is TGTGCCAGCAGTCCCCTCCTTGGCGGCCGAGCTAGCACAGATACGCAGTATTTT.

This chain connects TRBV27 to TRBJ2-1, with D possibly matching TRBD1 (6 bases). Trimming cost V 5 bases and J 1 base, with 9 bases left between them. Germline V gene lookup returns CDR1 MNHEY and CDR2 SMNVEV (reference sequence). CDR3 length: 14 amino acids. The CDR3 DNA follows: TGTGCCAGCAGTAGGCAGGGGTCCTACAATGAGCAGTTCTTC. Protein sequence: CASSRQGSYNEQFF.

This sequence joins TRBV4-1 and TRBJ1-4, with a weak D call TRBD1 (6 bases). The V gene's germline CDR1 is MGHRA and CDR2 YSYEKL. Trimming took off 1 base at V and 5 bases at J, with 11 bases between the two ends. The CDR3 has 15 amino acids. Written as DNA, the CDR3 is TGCGCCAGCAGCCAAGGTCACAGGGAGAATGAAAAACTGTTTTTT. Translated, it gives CASSQGHRENEKLFF.

CDR3 DNA: TGTGCCAGCAGTACCCCCCGCGAGAGCTCCTACAATGAGCAGTTCTTC. This codes for CASSTPRESSYNEQFF. This sequence joins TRBV28 and TRBJ2-1; D is undetermined. V was clipped by 5 bases and J by 0 bases, with 14 bases between them. From germline, CDR1 is MDHEN and CDR2 SYDVKM. The length of the CDR3 is 16 residues.

The CDR3 DNA sequence: TGTGCCAGCAGTTTGGGGGCTGGCCAGCCCCAGCATTTT. Translating gives CASSLGAGQPQHF. This rearrangement joins TRBV28 to TRBJ1-5; a possible D gene is TRBD1 (6 bases). Between the trimmed V and J ends, which lost 3 bases and 7 bases, there was a span of 10 bases. Germline V gene sequence: CDR1 MDHEN, CDR2 SYDVKM. The CDR3 covers 13 residues.

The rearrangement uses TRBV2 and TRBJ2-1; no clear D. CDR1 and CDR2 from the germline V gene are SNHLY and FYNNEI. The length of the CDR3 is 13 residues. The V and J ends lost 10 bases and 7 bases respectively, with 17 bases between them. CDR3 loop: CATSPSASNEQFF. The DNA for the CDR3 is TGTGCCACCTCTCCGAGCGCCTCGAATGAGCAGTTCTTC.

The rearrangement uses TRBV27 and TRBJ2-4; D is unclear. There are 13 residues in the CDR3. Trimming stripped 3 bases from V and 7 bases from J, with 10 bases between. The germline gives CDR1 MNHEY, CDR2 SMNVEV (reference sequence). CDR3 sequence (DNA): TGTGCCAGCAGTTTTTTACCGCGCAACATTCAGTACTTC. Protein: CASSFLPRNIQYF.

The CDR3 nucleotides read TGTGCCAGTAGTATCTCAGCAACAGATACGCAGTATTTT. Protein sequence: CASSISATDTQYF. This sequence joins TRBV19 and TRBJ2-3; no clear D. V lost 3 bases and J 3 bases, leaving 7 bases between the germline ends. The CDR3 sequence is 13 residues long. Germline CDR1 is LNHDA and CDR2 is SQIVND (reference sequence).

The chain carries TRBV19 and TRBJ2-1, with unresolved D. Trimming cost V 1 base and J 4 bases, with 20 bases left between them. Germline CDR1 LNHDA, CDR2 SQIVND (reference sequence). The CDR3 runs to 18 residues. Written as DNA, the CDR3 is TGTGCCAGTAGTATAGGCCAAGCCCTGGCCCTGGGGTACAATGAGCAGTTCTTC. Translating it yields CASSIGQALALGYNEQFF.